The T cell receptor (beta chain) under discussion was sequenced for a study of control samples from healthy donors and cancer patients (dated by TCRdb to the early 2020s). The cysteine opens and the phenylalanine closes a CDR3 of 13 amino acids. Of all the DNA, just the CDR3 is kept, 39 bases in frame from base 1. V loses 4 bases, J loses 3 bases, and the germline ends lie 10 bases apart. CDR1 and CDR2 are drawn from the germline V gene: SGHAT, FQNNGV. Libraries were made using the immunoSEQ multiplex PCR assay. Not all clones reach the TCRdb copy of this immuneACCESS table, which keeps in-frame sequences only. Checked studies attribute under half of the gap to unresolved V genes and leave the rest unexplained. The sample has some 150,000 clones on record, approximately 94% of them singletons. The ten largest make up around 12% of the sample. Remarks on this clone: What antigen it recognizes has not been identified. Per-base qualities were not stored, and no clone one base away is much larger.

The TCR sequence derives from a man between 35 and 55 years old in good health. Sequencing input: blood. The V gene is TRBV11-2 and the J gene is TRBJ2-7; D gene: possibly TRBD1, on 6 matching bases. The sequenced DNA is TGTGCCAGCAGCTCAACACAGGGCTACGAGCAGTACTTC. Translated, it reads CASSSTQGYEQYF. Reference TRBV11-2 and TRBJ2-7 proteins supply the regions before and after the CDR3; the full variable domain is: EAGVAQSPRYKIIEKRQSVAFWCNPISGHATLYWYQQILGQGPKLLIQFQNNGVVDDSQLPKDRFSAERLKGVDSTLKIQPAKLEDSAVYLCASSSTQGYEQYFGPGTRLTVT.